This TCR beta chain was sequenced for a study of tumor and adjacent non-tumor tissue in lung cancer. On the study more broadly: Stage I to III disease affected approximately 11 men and roughly 5 women aged about 30 to 76. Around 4.5 million productive TCRbeta reads were obtained per sample on average.

Study results and limitations: Normal lung showed higher cumulative top 100 clone frequency than tumor. TCR diversity was significantly greater in tumor than normal lung tissue.

Comments on this clonotype: Antigen: not known. An end of the junction does not agree with germline; a read error may underlie this.

Germline lookup yields CDR1 MNHEY and CDR2 SVGAGI. The length of the CDR3 is 16 residues. A modified ARM-PCR protocol with three rounds of nested PCR amplified TCRbeta. In TCRdb, the multiplex PCR reads were re-called with MiXCR into one record per CDR3 protein. Of 60,000 to 80,000 distinct CDR3 sequences detected, nearly 70% appear once; the ten largest clones hold roughly a quarter. No cell sorting was done before RNA was extracted from the tissue. This non-tumor lung sample came from over 3 cm beyond the tumor edge. The TCR comes from a woman in her 50s with non-small cell lung cancer. The sample consisted of distant non-tumor lung tissue. The rearrangement joins TRBV6-5 to TRBJ2-1, with D perhaps being TRBD1 or TRBD2 (6 bases each). This CDR3 is CASSPEGGLVGNEQFF. The CDR3 DNA sequence: TGCGCCAGCAGTCCCGAGGGGGGATTAGTAGGCAATGAGCAGTTCTTC.